A single sample gave rise to the 24 T cell receptor beta chains below, sequenced in a study of blood T cells in healthy people across ages. A second PCR of 7 to 11 cycles used a sample-barcoded 5' primer and a J-beta primer mix. TCRdb ran MiXCR on the 5' RACE reads and lists one entry per CDR3 protein. The sample contains roughly 800,000 distinct CDR3 sequences, more than 45% of which appear only once. The sample was blood. The receptors originated from a man aged 25-45 years in good health.

The rearrangement uses TRBV6-5 and TRBJ2-7; the D is unclear. Between the trimmed V and J ends, which lost 7 bases and 3 bases, there was a span of 13 bases. The CDR3 runs 13 residues. Germline V gives CDR1 MNHEY, CDR2 SVGAGI. CDR3 sequence: CASTHPGNYEQYF. CDR3 nucleotide sequence: TGTGCCAGCACACATCCTGGGAACTACGAGCAGTACTTC.

The gene calls are TRBV4-1 and TRBJ2-1; D is uncertain. Trimming stripped 7 bases from V and 1 base from J, with 17 bases between. The CDR3 covers 16 residues. Germline V lookup: CDR1 MGHRA, CDR2 YSYEKL. The DNA for the CDR3 is TGCGCCAGCAACGAAGTTCCGGTACAGTCCTACAATGAGCAGTTCTTC. Amino acid sequence: CASNEVPVQSYNEQFF.

The chain joins TRBV7-9 to TRBJ2-3; D call uncertain. The V gene lost 4 bases and the J gene lost 7 bases, with 18 bases spanning the gap. CDR3 length: 15 residues. Per the germline V gene, CDR1 is SEHNR and CDR2 is FQNEAQ (reference sequence). CDR3 loop: CASSYDLLTSHTQYF. The CDR3 DNA sequence: TGTGCCAGCAGCTATGACTTGCTGACTTCCCATACGCAGTATTTT.

This sequence joins TRBV6-2 or TRBV6-3 and TRBJ2-7; D gene ambiguous. The V end lost 9 bases, the J end lost 4 bases, and 19 bases lay between the germline ends. CDR1 and CDR2 from the germline V gene are MNHEY and SVGEGT. The length of the CDR3 is 14 residues. The CDR3 here is CASVTPSGAYEQYF. In DNA, the CDR3 is TGTGCCAGTGTTACACCTTCAGGAGCTTACGAGCAGTACTTC.

The chain employs TRBV20-1 and TRBJ2-3, with D unclear. The V end was cut by 2 bases, the J end by 0 bases, with 6 bases between. The CDR3 has 13 residues. Germline lookup yields CDR1 DFQATT and CDR2 SNEGSKA (reference sequence). CDR3 in amino acids: CSARLSSTDTQYF. Here the CDR3 DNA reads TGCAGTGCTAGACTCTCTAGCACAGATACGCAGTATTTT.

J is TRBJ2-3 and V is TRBV9; 8 bases are a match to TRBD2. CDR3 length equals 16 residues. The germline V gene encodes CDR1 SGDLS and CDR2 YYNGEE. Trimming at V came to 7 bases and at J to 1 base, leaving 11 bases not matched to a gene. CDR3 bases: TGTGCCAGCGGTACTAGCGGAACCGGGGGCACAGATACGCAGTATTTT. Translated, it gives CASGTSGTGGTDTQYF.

This clonotype has just a few counts. The genes are TRBV10-3 and TRBJ2-7, with D perhaps TRBD1 or TRBD2 (6 bases each). This CDR3 comprises 14 residues. The V gene's germline CDR1 is ENHRY and CDR2 SYGVKD. Trimming removed 10 bases at V and 3 bases at J, with 19 bases between. The CDR3 loop reads CATRSAEGDYEQYF. In DNA, the CDR3 is TGTGCCACCAGATCCGCGGAGGGGGACTACGAGCAGTACTTC.

This chain joins TRBV21-1 and TRBJ2-5; the D segment call TRBD2 is taken from the table without a DNA check. The DNA end is a closer match to TRBJ2-4, so the J assignment may be wrong. TRBV21-1 is deemed a pseudogene. The CDR3 spans 16 residues. Here the CDR3 reads CASSKGSGLAKNIQYF. As DNA, the CDR3 is TGTGCCAGCAGCAAAGGTAGCGGATTAGCCAAAAACATTCAGTACTTC.

This CDR3 reads CASSQSGGTDTQYF. CDR3 coding DNA: TGTGCCAGCAGTCAGAGCGGGGGCACAGATACGCAGTATTTT. The rearrangement uses TRBV27 and TRBJ2-3; 7 bases line up with TRBD2. Germline CDR1 is MNHEY and CDR2 is SMNVEV (reference sequence). V was pared by 5 bases and J by 1 base, with 3 bases of the junction left unmatched. The CDR3 has 14 residues.

V and J are TRBV7-2 and TRBJ1-1, with D unresolved. The germline V gene encodes CDR1 SGHTA and CDR2 FQGNSA. This CDR3 has 14 residues. Trimming pared 6 bases from V and 6 bases from J, leaving 17 bases between. The chain's CDR3 is CASRIARHGSEAFF. The CDR3 DNA reads as TGTGCCAGCAGAATTGCGAGGCATGGGTCTGAAGCTTTCTTT.

The table lists this clonotype with a few counts. The chain employs TRBV29-1 and TRBJ2-7; D is uncertain. Germline values: CDR1 SQVTM, CDR2 ANQGSEA. V shed 6 bases and J shed 3 bases, with 12 bases lying between them. CDR3 length: 12 amino acids. The CDR3 bases are TGCAGCGTAACTGGGGTTTTCTACGAGCAGTACTTC. Its protein is CSVTGVFYEQYF.

The rearrangement links TRBV20-1 to TRBJ1-5; D is ambiguous. Trimming pared 5 bases from V and 0 bases from J, leaving 17 bases between. This CDR3 region has 16 residues. Germline CDR1 reads DFQATT; CDR2 reads SNEGSKA (reference sequence). CDR3: CSAPPSLGPSNQPQHF. DNA for the CDR3: TGCAGTGCTCCCCCGTCACTAGGGCCTAGCAATCAGCCCCAGCATTTT.

This chain joins TRBV7-8 and TRBJ2-7, with unresolved D. Per germline, CDR1 SGHVS and CDR2 FQNEAQ. V dropped 8 bases and J dropped 4 bases, with 15 bases sitting between them. The CDR3 runs 13 residues. This CDR3 reads CASSRTEQYEQYF. The CDR3 nucleotides read TGTGCCAGCTCGCGGACCGAGCAATACGAGCAGTACTTC.

This chain uses TRBV6-2 or TRBV6-3 with TRBJ2-4; D possibly corresponds to TRBD2 (7 bases). The germline V gene has CDR1 MNHEY and CDR2 SVGEGT. The CDR3 extends over 14 amino acids. V was pared by 2 bases and J by 13 bases, with 18 bases between. The CDR3 DNA reads as TGTGCCAGCAGTTACGGGGGGGCAGTTGATGAGCAGTACTTC. It is translated as CASSYGGAVDEQYF.

The chain couples TRBV7-2 to TRBJ2-7; D gene uncertain. Trimming left V 2 bases short and J 6 bases short, with 11 bases between. The CDR3 totals 13 residues. Germline V gives CDR1 SGHTA, CDR2 FQGNSA. The CDR3 bases are TGTGCCAGCAGCTTAATGGAACGGTCCGAGCAGTACTTC. Protein sequence: CASSLMERSEQYF.

In DNA form, the CDR3 reads TGCAGTGCAGCCGGGACCGATTTTAGCAATGAGCAGTTCTTC. It yields the protein CSAAGTDFSNEQFF. The chain has TRBV20-1 and TRBJ2-1; D assignment may be TRBD1 or TRBD2 (5 bases each). The V and J ends lost 6 bases and 6 bases respectively, with 18 bases between them. The CDR3 is 14 residues long. The V gene's germline CDR1 is DFQATT and CDR2 SNEGSKA (reference sequence).

The chain combines TRBV29-1 with TRBJ2-5; a possible D gene is TRBD2 (5 bases). CDR1 is SQVTM, CDR2 ANQGSEA, per germline. Trimming pared 4 bases from V and 5 bases from J, leaving 20 bases between. The CDR3 has 15 residues. CDR3 sequence: CSVVSTEVVVETQYF. In DNA, the CDR3 is TGCAGCGTTGTTAGTACGGAGGTCGTTGTTGAGACCCAGTACTTC.

This clonotype was detected a few times. The J gene is TRBJ2-7, the V gene TRBV29-1; TRBD1 matches 7 bases. The germline V gene encodes CDR1 SQVTM and CDR2 ANQGSEA. There are 13 residues in the CDR3. V was clipped by 5 bases and J by 4 bases; unmatched bases: 8. The CDR3 here is CSVLKDRTYEQYF. The DNA of the CDR3 is TGCAGCGTTTTAAAGGACAGGACGTACGAGCAGTACTTC.

The V gene is TRBV5-1, the J gene TRBJ1-4, with a weak D call TRBD1 (5 bases). The CDR3 consists of 14 residues. Germline CDR1 and CDR2: SGHRS and YFSETQ. The ends were cut back, 4 bases at V and 8 bases at J, with 15 bases in the middle. Here the CDR3 DNA reads TGCGCCAGCAGCACAGGAATGATGCCGGAAAAACTGTTTTTT. This gives the protein CASSTGMMPEKLFF.

The chain links TRBV6-2 or TRBV6-3 to TRBJ2-1; D is ambiguous. V gave up 6 bases and J gave up 2 bases, with 8 bases separating them. Germline V gene lookup returns CDR1 MNHEY and CDR2 SVGEGT. The CDR3 is 13 residues long. The CDR3: CASSRKTYNEQFF. The CDR3 DNA sequence: TGTGCCAGCAGCCGCAAGACCTACAATGAGCAGTTCTTC.

This clonotype was observed a handful of times. The chain carries TRBV27 and TRBJ2-7; a possible D gene is TRBD1 (5 bases). The CDR3 has 15 residues. Trimming pared 4 bases from V and 3 bases from J, leaving 16 bases between. Germline values: CDR1 MNHEY, CDR2 SMNVEV (reference sequence). The CDR3 sequence: CASSSLLSGIYEQYF. DNA of the CDR3: TGTGCCAGCAGTTCCCTTCTGTCAGGGATCTACGAGCAGTACTTC.

There are a few counts of this clonotype. The chain employs TRBV4-2 and TRBJ2-1, with a possible D match to TRBD1 (7 bases). Per the germline V gene, CDR1 is LGHNA and CDR2 is YNFKEQ. The V gene lost 3 bases and the J gene lost 6 bases, with 21 bases spanning the gap. CDR3 length: 17 amino acids. The CDR3 region has the DNA TGTGCCAGCAGCCAGCCTTCGGGGGCAGGGGGGTTCAATGAGCAGTTCTTC. This codes for CASSQPSGAGGFNEQFF.

This chain uses TRBV7-2 with TRBJ2-5; D uncertain. The J call is uncertain, as TRBJ2-7 better fits the DNA end. Germline values: CDR1 SGHTA, CDR2 FQGNSA. The CDR3 is 13 amino acids. The DNA of the CDR3 is TGTGCCAGCAGCCTCCCCCCTTTGTTCGAGCAGTACTTC. Translating gives CASSLPPLFEQYF.

This chain uses TRBV12-3 or TRBV12-4 with TRBJ2-1; 13 bases are a match to TRBD2. The CDR3 loop spans 14 amino acids. The J segment lost 10 bases and the V segment lost 4 bases, leaving 4 bases of the junction unmatched. The CDR3 loop is CASSSTSGGREQFF. The CDR3 DNA reads as TGTGCCAGCAGTTCGACTAGCGGGGGGAGAGAGCAGTTCTTC.